This TCR beta chain was captured by sequencing in a study of identical twins. The V end was cut by 5 bases, the J end by 3 bases, with 15 bases between. The germline V gene encodes CDR1 SGHRS and CDR2 YFSETQ. The CDR3 has 15 residues. TCRdb fed the 5' RACE reads into MiXCR, producing one record per CDR3 protein. In the table there are approximately 700,000 distinct CDR3 sequences, about 20% of which are singletons. These sequences were also reported in another study, on T cells expressing NK-cell markers.

Source material: PBMCs. This chain uses TRBV5-1 with TRBJ2-1; no firm D call. The receptor's source is a woman under 30 in good health. The chain's CDR3 is CASRSGNHLYNEQFF. In DNA, the CDR3 is TGCGCCAGCAGAAGTGGAAACCACCTCTACAATGAGCAGTTCTTC.